This T cell receptor (beta chain) was observed in a study of cytomegalovirus exposure and HLA in healthy donors. This PCR relied on a set of 60 Vbeta primers and 13 Jbeta primers. Per the original methods: Later, roughly 77 million unique TCR beta chains were counted in an analysis, and 10 million to 12 million of them were shared. Generated by immunoSEQ multiplex PCR, the TCRdb table keeps only in-frame clones and is missing some. The DNA was the basis for D and trimming; V, J and clone size are from that table. The sample lists around 140,000 clones, about 80% seen once, with less than 2% in the top ten. The donors gave bone marrow, and they were healthy. The TCR originated in a man aged 35 to 55 in good health and CMV-seronegative. Sequenced material: PBMCs.

CDR3 protein: CASSLAALSYEQYF. CDR3 DNA sequence: TGTGCCAGCAGTTTGGCTGCCCTTTCCTACGAGCAGTACTTC. V and J are TRBV28 and TRBJ2-7, with D hard to call. The CDR3 runs 14 residues. Trimming shortened V by 3 bases and J by 1 base, and 10 bases separated the two germline ends. Germline-derived CDR1 and CDR2 are MDHEN and SYDVKM.